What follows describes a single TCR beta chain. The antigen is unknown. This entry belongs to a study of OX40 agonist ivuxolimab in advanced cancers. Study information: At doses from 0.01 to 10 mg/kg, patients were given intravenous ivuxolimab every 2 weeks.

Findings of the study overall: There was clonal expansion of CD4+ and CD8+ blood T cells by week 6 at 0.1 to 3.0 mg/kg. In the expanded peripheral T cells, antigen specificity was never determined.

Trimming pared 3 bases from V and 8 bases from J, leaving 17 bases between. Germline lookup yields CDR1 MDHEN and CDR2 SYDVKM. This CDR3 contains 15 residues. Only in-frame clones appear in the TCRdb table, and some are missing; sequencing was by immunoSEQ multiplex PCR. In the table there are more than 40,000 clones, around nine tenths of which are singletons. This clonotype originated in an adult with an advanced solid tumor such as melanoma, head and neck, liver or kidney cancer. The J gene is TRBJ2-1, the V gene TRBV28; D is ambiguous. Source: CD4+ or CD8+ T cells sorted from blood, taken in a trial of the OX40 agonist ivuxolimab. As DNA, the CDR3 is TGTGCCAGCAGTTTTTTAGCCCCCAGATACGATGAGCAGTTCTTC. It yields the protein CASSFLAPRYDEQFF.